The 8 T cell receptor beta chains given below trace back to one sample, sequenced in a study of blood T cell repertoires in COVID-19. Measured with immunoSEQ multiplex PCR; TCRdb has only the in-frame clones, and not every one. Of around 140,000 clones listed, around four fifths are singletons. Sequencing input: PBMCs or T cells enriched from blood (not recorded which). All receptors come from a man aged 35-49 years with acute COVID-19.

The chain's CDR3 is CARQRTGIGYTF. The CDR3, as DNA: TGTGCCAGGCAGCGGACAGGGATCGGCTACACCTTC. The rearrangement uses TRBV2 and TRBJ1-2; 8 positions agree with TRBD1. The germline CDR1 and CDR2 sequences are SNHLY and FYNNEI. This CDR3 is 12 amino acids long. The V gene end was trimmed by 9 bases and the J gene end by 8 bases; junction bases not matched to a gene: 8. Full variable domain (outside the CDR3, taken from reference TRBV2 and TRBJ1-2): EPEVTQTPSHQVTQMGQEVILRCVPISNHLYFYWYRQILGQKVEFLVSFYNNEISEKSEIFDDQFSVERPDGSNFTLKIRSTKLEDSAMYFCARQRTGIGYTFGSGTRLTVV.

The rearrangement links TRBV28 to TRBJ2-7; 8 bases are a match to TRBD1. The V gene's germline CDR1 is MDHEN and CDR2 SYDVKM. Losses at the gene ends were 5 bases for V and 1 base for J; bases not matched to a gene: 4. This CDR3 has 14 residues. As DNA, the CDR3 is TGTGCCAGCAGTCGAGGACAGGGATCCTACGAGCAGTACTTC. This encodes CASSRGQGSYEQYF.

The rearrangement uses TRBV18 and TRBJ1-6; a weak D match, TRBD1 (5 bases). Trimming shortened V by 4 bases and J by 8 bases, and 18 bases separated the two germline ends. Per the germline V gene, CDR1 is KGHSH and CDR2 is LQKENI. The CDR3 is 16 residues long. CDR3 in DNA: TGTGCCAGCTCACTCAGGCAAGGGGCCGCTGATTCACCCCTCCACTTT. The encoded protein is CASSLRQGAADSPLHF.

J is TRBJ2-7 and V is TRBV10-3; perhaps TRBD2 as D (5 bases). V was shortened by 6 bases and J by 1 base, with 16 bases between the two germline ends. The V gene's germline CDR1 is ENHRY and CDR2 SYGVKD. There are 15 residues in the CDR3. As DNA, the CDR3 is TGTGCCATCAGGGGTAGCAGCGGACCGTCCTACGAGCAGTACTTC. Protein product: CAIRGSSGPSYEQYF.

This chain's CDR3 is CSAPRAGEYQPQHF. Here the CDR3 DNA reads TGCAGCGCCCCAAGGGCGGGGGAATATCAGCCCCAGCATTTT. The V and J genes are TRBV29-1 and TRBJ1-5; the D gene is possibly TRBD1 (5 bases). The CDR3 has 14 amino acids. Between the trimmed V and J ends, which lost 7 bases and 5 bases, there was a span of 18 bases. CDR1 is SQVTM, CDR2 ANQGSEA, per germline.

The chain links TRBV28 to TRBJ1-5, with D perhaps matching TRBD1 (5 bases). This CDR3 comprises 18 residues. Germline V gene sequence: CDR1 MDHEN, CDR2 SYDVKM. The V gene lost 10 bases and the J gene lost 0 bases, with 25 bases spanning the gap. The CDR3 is CATKLPGAAVYSNQPQHF. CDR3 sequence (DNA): TGTGCCACCAAACTCCCTGGGGCGGCAGTTTATAGCAATCAGCCCCAGCATTTT.

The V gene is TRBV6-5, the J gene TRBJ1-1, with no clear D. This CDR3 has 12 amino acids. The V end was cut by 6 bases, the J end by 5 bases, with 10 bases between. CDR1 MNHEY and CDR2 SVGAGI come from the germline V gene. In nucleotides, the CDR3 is TGTGCCAGCAGGTCCACAAAAACTGAAGCTTTCTTT. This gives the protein CASRSTKTEAFF.

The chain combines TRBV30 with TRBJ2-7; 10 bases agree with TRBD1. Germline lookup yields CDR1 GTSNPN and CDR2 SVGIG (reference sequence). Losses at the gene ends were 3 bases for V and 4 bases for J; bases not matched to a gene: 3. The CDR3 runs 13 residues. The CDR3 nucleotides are TGTGCCTGGAGGGGACAGGGGTTTTACGAGCAGTACTTC. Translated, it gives CAWRGQGFYEQYF. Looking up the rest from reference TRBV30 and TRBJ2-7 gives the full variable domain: SQTIHQWPATLVQPVGSPLSLECTVEGTSNPNLYWYRQAAGRGLQLLFYSVGIGQISSEVPQNLSASRPQDRQFILSSKKLLLSDSGFYLCAWRGQGFYEQYFGPGTRLTVT.